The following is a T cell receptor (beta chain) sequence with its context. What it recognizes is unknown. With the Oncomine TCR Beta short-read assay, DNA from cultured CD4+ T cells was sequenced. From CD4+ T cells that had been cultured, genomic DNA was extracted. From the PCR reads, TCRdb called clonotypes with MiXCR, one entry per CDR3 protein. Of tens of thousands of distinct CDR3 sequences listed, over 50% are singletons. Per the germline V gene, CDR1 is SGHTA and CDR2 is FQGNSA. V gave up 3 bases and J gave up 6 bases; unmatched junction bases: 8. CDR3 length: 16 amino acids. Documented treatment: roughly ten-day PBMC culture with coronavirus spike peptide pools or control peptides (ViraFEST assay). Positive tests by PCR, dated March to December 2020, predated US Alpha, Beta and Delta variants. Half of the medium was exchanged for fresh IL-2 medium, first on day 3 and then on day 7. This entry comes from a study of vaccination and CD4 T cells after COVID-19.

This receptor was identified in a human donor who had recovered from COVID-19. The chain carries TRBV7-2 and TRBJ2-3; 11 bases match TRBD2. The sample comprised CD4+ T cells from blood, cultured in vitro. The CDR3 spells CASSFLAGGPRDTQYF. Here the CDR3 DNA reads TGTGCCAGCAGCTTCTTAGCGGGAGGGCCGCGGGATACGCAGTATTTT.